This T cell receptor beta chain was captured by sequencing in a study of blood T cells in healthy people across ages. V lost 4 bases and J lost 10, with 14 bases in between. CDR3 size: 13 residues. Germline CDR1 is MRHNA and CDR2 is SNTAGT. PCR was performed a second time for roughly 6 to 12 cycles using a sample-barcoded 5' primer and a J-beta primer mix. Each CDR3 protein is one row after TCRdb ran MiXCR on the 5' RACE reads. The sample contains 700,000 to 800,000 distinct CDR3 sequences, around 46% of which appear only once. Each sample yielded at least 6 micrograms of PBMC total RNA. V usage is TRBV6-4 and J usage is TRBJ2-1, with unresolved D. The source is a woman aged 55-69 years in good health. Sequencing input: blood. CDR3 region: CASSVDRSREQFF. In nucleotides, the CDR3 is TGTGCCAGCAGTGTTGACCGCTCTAGGGAGCAGTTCTTC.